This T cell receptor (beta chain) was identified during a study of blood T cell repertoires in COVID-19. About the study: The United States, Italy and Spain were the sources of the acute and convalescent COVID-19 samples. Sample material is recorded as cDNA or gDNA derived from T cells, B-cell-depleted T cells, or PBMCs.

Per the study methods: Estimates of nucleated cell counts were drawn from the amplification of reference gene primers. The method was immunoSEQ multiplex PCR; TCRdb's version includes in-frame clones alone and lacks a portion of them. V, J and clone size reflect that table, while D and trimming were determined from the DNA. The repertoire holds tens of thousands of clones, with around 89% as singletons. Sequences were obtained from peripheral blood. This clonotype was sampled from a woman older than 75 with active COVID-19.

The CDR3: CASSVAGRTSGNTIYF. CDR3 in DNA: TGTGCCAGCAGCGTAGCAGGGCGGACCTCTGGAAACACCATATATTTT. The V and J genes are TRBV9 and TRBJ1-3, with D possibly being TRBD1 (5 bases). Germline CDR1 and CDR2: SGDLS and YYNGEE. The CDR3 spans 16 residues. V was trimmed by 0 bases and J by 0 bases, leaving 10 bases between them.